This T cell receptor (beta chain) came from a study of tumor-infiltrating lymphocytes in primary liver carcinoma. Total RNA amounting to 500 ng was the source from which TCR beta cDNA was made with a constant-region primer. Libraries for TCR beta were built through three nested multiplex PCR rounds, which together made up a slightly modified ARM-PCR procedure. A C-beta reverse primer was combined with TRBV1-TRBV30 forward primers in the first two PCR rounds, and each round had approximately 9 cycles. TCRdb analysed the multiplex PCR reads with MiXCR anew, one entry per CDR3 protein. The sample holds approximately 88,000 distinct CDR3 sequences, about 70% seen once. Each 20-30 mg portion of unsorted bulk tissue served as the source for co-extraction of RNA and DNA. V gave up 6 bases and J gave up 3 bases; unmatched junction bases: 8. CDR1 and CDR2 from the germline V gene are DFQATT and SNEGSKA (reference sequence). The CDR3 totals 14 residues.

The source of this sequence is a man aged 35-49 years with primary liver carcinoma and hepatitis B virus infection. The chain recombines TRBV20-1 with TRBJ2-1; 7 nucleotides match TRBD2. Sequenced input: tumor-adjacent normal liver tissue. CDR3 protein: CSAPRLADYNEQFF. Here the CDR3 DNA reads TGCAGTGCCCCACGGCTAGCGGACTACAATGAGCAGTTCTTC.